A single sample is the source of the 21 T cell receptor beta chains below, sequenced in a study of blood T cell repertoires in COVID-19. Produced via immunoSEQ multiplex PCR; TCRdb's table is partial and in-frame only. The sample shows approximately 290,000 clones, around nine tenths of them seen only once. Source material: peripheral blood. All receptors come from a man aged 25 to 40 with acute or convalescent COVID-19.

V is TRBV9 and J is TRBJ2-1; 8 positions match TRBD2. The CDR3 has 14 amino acids. Germline V gene sequence: CDR1 SGDLS, CDR2 YYNGEE. V dropped 4 bases and J dropped 9; count of bases not matched to a gene: 9. The CDR3 sequence is CASSSGLGPGEQFF. The CDR3 region has the DNA TGTGCCAGCAGCTCGGGACTAGGGCCGGGTGAGCAGTTCTTC.

The CDR3 sequence is CASSLSGGWPDTQYF. In DNA, the CDR3 is TGTGCCAGCAGCTTATCGGGAGGGTGGCCAGATACGCAGTATTTT. The chain couples TRBV7-3 to TRBJ2-3; 8 bases are shared with TRBD2. The CDR3 length is 15 residues. Trimming cost V 2 bases and J 4 bases; bases outside gene matches: 5. The germline gives CDR1 SGHTA, CDR2 FQGTGA.

Here the CDR3 DNA reads TGTGCCAGCAGACCCAAGGCGGGGAACACCATATATTTT. It is translated as CASRPKAGNTIYF. The chain joins TRBV11-2 to TRBJ1-3; D remains ambiguous. This CDR3 has 13 residues. Germline-derived CDR1 and CDR2 are SGHAT and FQNNGV. Trimming shortened V by 6 bases and J by 7 bases, and 13 bases separated the two germline ends.

The gene calls are TRBV9 and TRBJ2-1, with TRBD2 identical over 12 bases. V lost 0 bases, J lost 7 bases, and 8 bases stayed unmatched. The CDR3 has 17 residues. The germline V gene has CDR1 SGDLS and CDR2 YYNGEE. CDR3 in amino acids: CASSVAPGLAGKNEQFF. The CDR3 nucleotides are TGTGCCAGCAGCGTAGCCCCCGGACTAGCGGGGAAAAATGAGCAGTTCTTC.

The rearrangement joins TRBV7-9 to TRBJ1-2; D is possibly TRBD1 (5 bases). CDR1 is SEHNR, CDR2 FQNEAQ, per germline (reference sequence). The CDR3 runs to 16 residues. Trimming stripped 5 bases from V and 3 bases from J, with 19 bases between. CDR3 protein: CASSPPSSGGDYGYTF. CDR3 DNA: TGTGCCAGCAGCCCACCCTCCAGCGGAGGGGACTATGGCTACACCTTC.

The V call is TRBV29-1, the J call TRBJ2-2; 7 nucleotides agree with TRBD1. Germline V lookup: CDR1 SQVTM, CDR2 ANQGSEA. This CDR3 has 15 amino acids. The V segment lost 6 bases and the J segment 3 bases; nucleotides outside the gene matches: 10. CDR3 region: CSVPGTALDTGELFF. As DNA, the CDR3 is TGCAGCGTGCCAGGGACAGCCTTGGACACCGGGGAGCTGTTTTTT.

The gene calls are TRBV27 and TRBJ2-1; 9 bases are a match to TRBD2. The CDR3 runs to 19 residues. The V and J ends lost 2 bases and 8 bases, in that order; junction bases with no gene match: 19. Germline-derived CDR1 and CDR2 are MNHEY and SMNVEV (reference sequence). For the CDR3, the DNA is TGTGCCAGCAGTTTAAAGGATAGCGGGAGTAATCTTCTTGGGTATGAGCAGTTCTTC. The encoded protein is CASSLKDSGSNLLGYEQFF.

This clone was recorded only once. The chain is built from TRBV27 and TRBJ1-2; D possibly corresponds to TRBD1 (6 bases). V lost 2 bases to trimming and J lost 7 bases, with 29 bases between them. From germline, CDR1 is MNHEY and CDR2 SMNVEV (reference sequence). CDR3 length: 19 residues. Here the CDR3 DNA reads TGTGCCAGCAGTTTACGGTCTTGGACAGAGGTGGCCCGCTCCGGTGGCTACACCTTC. It yields the protein CASSLRSWTEVARSGGYTF.

The V and J genes are TRBV1 and TRBJ2-7; the table's D call of TRBD2 was not tested on the DNA. TRBV1 is flagged as a pseudogene. The CDR3 sequence is 16 residues long. Here the CDR3 reads CTSSQPPGLATYEQYF. As DNA, the CDR3 is TGCACCAGCAGCCAACCACCAGGACTAGCTACCTACGAGCAGTACTTC.

The chain links TRBV2 to TRBJ1-5; TRBD1 is a possible D gene (5 bases). V lost 3 bases, J lost 7 bases, and 10 bases lay in between. The CDR3 contains 13 residues. CDR1 and CDR2 (germline): SNHLY, FYNNEI. The DNA for the CDR3 is TGTGCCAGCAGTGAGGAGGGGAGGCAGCCCCAGCATTTT. Amino acids: CASSEEGRQPQHF.

This chain uses TRBV19 with TRBJ2-1, with 10 positions matching TRBD2. The germline gives CDR1 LNHDA, CDR2 SQIVND (reference sequence). This CDR3 has 15 residues. V lost 4 bases and J lost 6; bases outside the gene matches: 6. The chain's CDR3 is CASSTLAGARNEQFF. The CDR3 nucleotides read TGTGCCAGTAGTACCCTAGCGGGAGCCCGCAATGAGCAGTTCTTC. Complete variable domain (other parts from reference TRBV19 and TRBJ2-1): DGGITQSPKYLFRKEGQNVTLSCEQNLNHDAMYWYRQDPGQGLRLIYYSQIVNDFQKGDIAEGYSVSREKKESFPLTVTSAQKNPTAFYLCASSTLAGARNEQFFGPGTRLTVL.

This chain links TRBV4-1 with TRBJ1-5; no reliable D call. This CDR3 spans 15 amino acids. With 8 bases removed from V and 0 bases from J, the gap between germline ends came to 14 bases. CDR1 is MGHRA, CDR2 YSYEKL, per germline. This CDR3 reads CASQKSIHSNQPQHF. In nucleotides, the CDR3 is TGCGCCAGCCAAAAAAGCATCCATAGCAATCAGCCCCAGCATTTT.

V usage is TRBV9 and J usage is TRBJ1-2, with TRBD1 matching over 7 bases. CDR3 length: 16 residues. Trimming at V came to 4 bases and at J to 0 bases, leaving 9 bases not matched to a gene. CDR1 SGDLS and CDR2 YYNGEE come from the germline V gene. The CDR3, as DNA: TGTGCCAGCAGCCCCTATGACAGGGAACCTAACTATGGCTACACCTTC. It is translated as CASSPYDREPNYGYTF.

This rearrangement joins TRBV7-9 to TRBJ1-1, with D possibly matching TRBD1 (5 bases). This CDR3 contains 16 residues. Trimming removed 0 bases from V and 5 bases from J, with 16 bases in between. CDR1 and CDR2 (germline): SEHNR, FQNEAQ (reference sequence). The CDR3 DNA is TGTGCCAGCAGCTTAGCGATATTGGGGGGAGGGACTGAAGCTTTCTTT. Translated: CASSLAILGGGTEAFF.

This clone was detected only a few times. The chain combines TRBV7-2 with TRBJ2-7, with D possibly matching TRBD1 (5 bases). Germline V CDR1 and CDR2: SGHTA, FQGNSA. V was clipped by 3 bases and J by 5 bases, with 11 bases between them. This CDR3 is built from 13 residues. CDR3 DNA sequence: TGTGCCAGCAGCTTCGCCAGGGCCCACGAGCAGTACTTC. It translates to CASSFARAHEQYF.

V gene TRBV7-9 combines with J gene TRBJ2-1; weak D call: TRBD1 (6 bases). The CDR3 loop spans 14 amino acids. Germline-derived CDR1 and CDR2 are SEHNR and FQNEAQ (reference sequence). V shed 5 bases and J shed 5 bases, with 13 bases lying between them. The CDR3 sequence is CASSPGVGNNEQFF. The DNA of the CDR3 is TGTGCCAGCAGCCCAGGGGTAGGGAACAATGAGCAGTTCTTC.

The chain carries TRBV19 and TRBJ1-1, with D possibly matching TRBD1 (5 bases). The CDR3 is made up of 15 amino acids. Germline V gives CDR1 LNHDA, CDR2 SQIVND (reference sequence). Trimming removed 0 bases from V and 1 base from J, with 9 bases in between. CDR3: CASSIDRTWNTEAFF. The CDR3 DNA follows: TGTGCCAGTAGTATAGACCGGACATGGAACACTGAAGCTTTCTTT.

The genes are TRBV7-9 and TRBJ1-4, with TRBD1 matching over 7 bases. V shed 3 bases and J 6 bases; nucleotides not matched to a gene: 13. Germline CDR1 reads SEHNR; CDR2 reads FQNEAQ (reference sequence). The CDR3 is 17 amino acids. CDR3 loop: CASSLYKGAKGYEKLFF. CDR3 nucleotide sequence: TGTGCCAGCAGCTTGTACAAGGGGGCAAAGGGGTATGAAAAACTGTTTTTT.

V gene TRBV18 combines with J gene TRBJ2-1; no definite D call. Trimming pared 3 bases from V and 0 bases from J, leaving 9 bases between. This CDR3 region has 15 residues. Germline V gene sequence: CDR1 KGHSH, CDR2 LQKENI. The CDR3 sequence is CASSPYISSYNEQFF. The DNA of the CDR3 is TGTGCCAGCTCACCTTATATTAGCTCCTACAATGAGCAGTTCTTC.

The chain combines TRBV18 with TRBJ2-3, with 11 bases identical to TRBD2. With 4 bases clipped from V and 5 bases from J, the junction kept 5 bases outside the gene matches. CDR1 is KGHSH and CDR2 is LQKENI in the germline V gene. The CDR3 covers 15 residues. CDR3: CASSLTSGSGDTQYF. The CDR3 nucleotides are TGTGCCAGCTCACTCACTAGCGGGAGCGGAGATACGCAGTATTTT.

V and J are TRBV19 and TRBJ1-1; D may be TRBD1 (6 bases). Trimming left V 4 bases short and J 2 bases short, with 17 bases between. Germline CDR1 LNHDA, CDR2 SQIVND (reference sequence). The CDR3 totals 16 residues. In nucleotides, the CDR3 is TGTGCCAGTAGTAGCCGCGACAGGACGATTAACACTGAAGCTTTCTTT. Protein sequence: CASSSRDRTINTEAFF.